One T cell receptor (beta chain) is described in this entry. The target antigen is unknown. Profiling relied on immunoSEQ multiplex PCR, and the TCRdb table lists in-frame clones only, not all of them. This repertoire shows approximately 2.4 million clones, more than 90% found once; its top ten account for roughly 0.13%. This sample was included in a study of shared clonotypes between healthy human individuals. In the study overall: Used for every donor were three CD4 naive, three CD4 memory, two CD8 naive and one CD8 memory plate. General study results and limits: Estimated clonotype richness was generally higher in naive than memory subsets. About 5% was the fraction of naive CD4 clonotypes found shared across four donors.

Everyone who donated was a Caucasian adult who lived in Nashville, Tennessee. V lost 1 base and J 14 bases, leaving 8 bases between the germline ends. Germline V gene sequence: CDR1 GTSNPN, CDR2 SVGIG (reference sequence). The CDR3 sequence is 10 residues long. Sequenced material: naive CD4+ T cells sorted from blood. Described subset: CD45RA+ positively selected. The rearrangement uses TRBV30 and TRBJ1-4, with no clear D. The sequence derives from a man aged 18-30 years in good health. The CDR3 reads CAWSGSQLFF. CDR3 coding DNA: TGTGCCTGGAGTGGGTCTCAGCTGTTTTTT.